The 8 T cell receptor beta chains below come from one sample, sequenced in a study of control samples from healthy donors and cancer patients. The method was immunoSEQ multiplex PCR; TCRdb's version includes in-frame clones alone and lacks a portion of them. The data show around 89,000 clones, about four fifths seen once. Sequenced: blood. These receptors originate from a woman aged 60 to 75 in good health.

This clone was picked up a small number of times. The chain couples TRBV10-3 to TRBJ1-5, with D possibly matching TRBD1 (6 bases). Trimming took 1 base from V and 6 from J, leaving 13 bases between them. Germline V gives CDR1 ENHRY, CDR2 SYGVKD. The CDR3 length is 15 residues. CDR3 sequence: CAISEWGRAGQPQHF. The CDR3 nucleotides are TGTGCCATCAGTGAGTGGGGGCGGGCCGGTCAGCCCCAGCATTTT.

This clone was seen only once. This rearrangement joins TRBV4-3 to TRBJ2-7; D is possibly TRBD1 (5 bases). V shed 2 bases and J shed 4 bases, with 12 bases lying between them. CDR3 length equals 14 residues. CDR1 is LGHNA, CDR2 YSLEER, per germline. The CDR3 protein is CASSQRAQGYEQYF. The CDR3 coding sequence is TGCGCCAGCAGCCAAAGGGCCCAGGGATACGAGCAGTACTTC.

CDR3 loop: CASSWGLELDEQYF. For the CDR3, the DNA is TGTGCCAGCAGTTGGGGACTAGAGCTCGACGAGCAGTACTTC. The V and J genes are TRBV2 and TRBJ2-7; 8 bases fit TRBD2. With V trimmed by 5 bases and J by 5 bases, 8 bases remained unmatched. This CDR3 region has 14 residues. The V gene's germline CDR1 is SNHLY and CDR2 FYNNEI.

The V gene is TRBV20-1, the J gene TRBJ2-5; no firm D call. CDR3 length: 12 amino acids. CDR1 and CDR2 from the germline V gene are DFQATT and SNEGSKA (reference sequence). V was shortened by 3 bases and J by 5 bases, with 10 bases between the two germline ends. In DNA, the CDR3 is TGCAGTGCTAGTGGGCTAGGGGAGACCCAGTACTTC. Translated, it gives CSASGLGETQYF.

The chain's CDR3 is CASRVTGDRSEKLFF. The DNA of the CDR3 is TGCGCCAGCAGGGTTACGGGGGACAGGAGTGAAAAACTGTTTTTT. The chain combines TRBV5-1 with TRBJ1-4, with TRBD1 matching over 8 bases. V shed 5 bases and J 7 bases; nucleotides not matched to a gene: 10. The CDR3 length is 15 residues. Germline lookup yields CDR1 SGHRS and CDR2 YFSETQ.

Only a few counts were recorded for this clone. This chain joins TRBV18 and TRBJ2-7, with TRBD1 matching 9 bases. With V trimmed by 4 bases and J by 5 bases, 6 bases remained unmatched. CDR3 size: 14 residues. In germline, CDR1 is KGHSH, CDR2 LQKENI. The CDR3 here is CASSLRTGVDEQYF. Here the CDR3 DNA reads TGTGCCAGCTCACTGCGGACAGGGGTCGACGAGCAGTACTTC.

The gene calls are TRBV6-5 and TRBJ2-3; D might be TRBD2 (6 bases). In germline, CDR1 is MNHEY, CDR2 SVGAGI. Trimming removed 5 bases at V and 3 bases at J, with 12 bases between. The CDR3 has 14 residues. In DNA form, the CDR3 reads TGTGCCAGCAGTCTTAGGGAGGTAACAGATACGCAGTATTTT. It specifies CASSLREVTDTQYF.

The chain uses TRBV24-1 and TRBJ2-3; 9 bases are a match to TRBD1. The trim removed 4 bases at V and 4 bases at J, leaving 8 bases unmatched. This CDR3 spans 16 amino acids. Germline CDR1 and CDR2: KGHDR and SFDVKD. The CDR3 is CATSDLLTGGADTQYF. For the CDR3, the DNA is TGTGCCACCAGTGACCTATTGACAGGGGGTGCAGATACGCAGTATTTT.